A selection of T cell receptor beta chains follows, all from one sample in a study of T cell responses to AZD1222 COVID-19 vaccine. The method was immunoSEQ multiplex PCR; TCRdb's version includes in-frame clones alone and lacks a portion of them. The data contain 140,000 or so clones, roughly nine tenths of them singletons. The sample in question was peripheral blood, obtained 28 days after the second dose of the MenACWY control vaccine. Every receptor here comes from an adult who received the MenACWY meningococcal vaccine as a control. The CDR3 runs from the conserved cysteine through the conserved F or W. A D gene is named only where the DNA matches it firmly. Where a row states a size, it is once, few, many or the class of an expanded clone; other rows omit it.

TRBD1 | TRBJ2-7 | NA | TRBV11-2 | TGTGCCAGCAGCCCCTCGGACAGGATCTACGAGCAGTACTTC | CASSPSDRIYEQYF
TRBD1 | TRBJ2-5 | NA | TRBV9 | TGTGCCAGCAGCACCGGACAGGGGTTGGAGACCCAGTACTTC | CASSTGQGLETQYF
NA | TRBJ2-1 | few | TRBV5-1 | TGCGCCAGCAGTTCAGGGGGGGTTGCCTACAATGAGCAGTTCTTC | CASSSGGVAYNEQFF
TRBD2 | TRBJ2-3 | NA | TRBV7-3 | TGTGCCAGCAGCTTATCGGGACTAGCGGGGGCCACAGATACGCAGTATTTT | CASSLSGLAGATDTQYF
NA | TRBJ1-5 | NA | TRBV19 | TGTGCCAGTAGTATTTCGGGATTTGGCAATCAGCCCCAGCATTTT | CASSISGFGNQPQHF
NA | TRBJ1-5 | NA | TRBV5-5 | TGTGCCAGCAGCTCCCGGGGGAATAGCAATCAGCCCCAGCATTTT | CASSSRGNSNQPQHF
TRBD1 | TRBJ1-3 | NA | TRBV28 | TGTGCCAGCAGTCAGACAGGGTCTGGAAACACCATATATTTT | CASSQTGSGNTIYF
NA | TRBJ2-2 | NA | TRBV23-1 | TGCGCCAGCAGATGCATGCGGTCCGGGGAGCTGTTTTTT | CASRCMRSGELFF
NA | TRBJ2-3 | once | TRBV7-9 | TGTGCCAGCAGCTTTGGGCAGGGTTACACAGATACGCAGTATTTT | CASSFGQGYTDTQYF
TRBD1 | TRBJ2-6 | NA | TRBV10-3 | TGTGCCATCAGCAAAACTACGACAGGGGGCTCCCCCACTGGGGCCAACGTCCTGACTTTC | CAISKTTTGGSPTGANVLTF
NA | TRBJ1-2 | NA | TRBV11-2 | TGTGCCAGCAGCTTACCCCTGACCTTC | CASSLPLTF
NA | TRBJ2-4 | NA | TRBV21-1 | TGTGCCAGCAGCGGGGAAGACAGGGGGCTTGGAAACATTCAGTACTTC | CASSGEDRGLGNIQYF
NA | TRBJ1-2 | NA | TRBV15 | TGTGCCACCAGCAGAGCGGGGGGGCCCAACTATGGCTACACCTTC | CATSRAGGPNYGYTF
NA | TRBJ1-5 | NA | TRBV5-8 | TGTGCCAGCAGCTTGGTGCAGTCCTATAGCAATCAGCCCCAGCATTTT | CASSLVQSYSNQPQHF
NA | TRBJ2-6 | NA | TRBV5-1 | TGCGCCAGCAGCCTCCTTCCGGGTTCTGGGGCCAACGTCCTGACTTTC | CASSLLPGSGANVLTF
TRBD1 | TRBJ1-6 | NA | TRBV28 | TGTGCCAGCAGTTCCGGGACAGGGGTTTCACCCCTCCACTTT | CASSSGTGVSPLHF
NA | TRBJ2-5 | NA | TRBV10-2 | TGCGCCAGCAGTGTCCAAGAGACCCAGTACTTC | CASSVQETQYF
NA | TRBJ2-5 | NA | TRBV18 | TGTGCCAGCTCATCAAAACCTGGAGGGCAAGAGACCCAGTACTTC | CASSSKPGGQETQYF
NA | TRBJ2-3 | NA | TRBV4-1 | TGCGCCAGCAGCCATTCGGGGAGCACAGATACGCAGTATTTT | CASSHSGSTDTQYF
NA | TRBJ2-7 | NA | TRBV5-1 | TGCGCCAGCAGCTTGGGCGGGACGCACCACAGCGAGCAGTACTTC | CASSLGGTHHSEQYF
TRBD1 | TRBJ1-5 | NA | TRBV27 | TGTGCCAGCAGTCGTGGACAGGGGGTTGCCCAGCATTTT | CASSRGQGVAQHF
TRBD2 | TRBJ2-6 | NA | TRBV12-5 | TGTGCTAGTGGTTCGGGGGGATCTGGGGCCAACGTCCTGACTTTC | CASGSGGSGANVLTF
TRBD1 | TRBJ2-7 | NA | TRBV28 | TGTGCCAGCCAACCTACACAGGGGGCCTACGAGCAGTACTTC | CASQPTQGAYEQYF
NA | TRBJ2-3 | NA | TRBV4-3 | TGCGCCAGCAGCCAAGGGTTAGGCACAGATACGCAGTATTTT | CASSQGLGTDTQYF
NA | TRBJ2-1 | NA | TRBV21-1 | TGTGCCAGCACAACCCAACGGACTCCAAAGTTTACCTCCTACAATGAGCAGTTCTTC | CASTTQRTPKFTSYNEQFF
NA | TRBJ2-7 | once | TRBV28 | TGTGCCAGCAGCCCGGGGCAGGGGATCCACGAGCAGTACTTC | CASSPGQGIHEQYF
TRBD2 | TRBJ2-7 | NA | TRBV9 | TGTGCCAGCAGCGTCGGGACTAGCGGCTACGAGCAGTACTTC | CASSVGTSGYEQYF
TRBD1 | TRBJ1-1 | NA | TRBV6-5 | TGTGCCAGCAGTTACTCACAGGGGGCCTTGACTGAAGCTTTCTTT | CASSYSQGALTEAFF
NA | TRBJ1-3 | few | TRBV19 | TGTGCCAGTATGACAACCTGGTCGGAAAACACCATATATTTT | CASMTTWSENTIYF
NA | TRBJ1-1 | NA | TRBV7-2 | TGTGCCAGCAGCAAAAACTCGGGGCCCACAATTGAAGCTTTCTTT | CASSKNSGPTIEAFF
TRBD2 | TRBJ2-7 | NA | TRBV6-5 | TGTGCCAGCATTAATCTAGCGGGCGGATCCTACGAGCAGTACTTC | CASINLAGGSYEQYF
NA | TRBJ2-7 | NA | TRBV6-1 | TGTGCCAGCAGGCACGGCATGTACGAGCAGTACTTC | CASRHGMYEQYF
NA | TRBJ1-2 | NA | TRBV28 | TGTGCCAGCAGTTTTGGTAGTGGCTCATTCTATGGCTACACCTTC | CASSFGSGSFYGYTF
TRBD2 | TRBJ2-2 | NA | TRBV24-1 | TGTGCCACCAGTGAGGGCGGGCTAGCGGGAGGTAACACCGGGGAGCTGTTTTTT | CATSEGGLAGGNTGELFF
NA | TRBJ1-5 | NA | TRBV19 | TGTGCCAGTAGTATCGGGGGTCAGCCCCAGCATTTT | CASSIGGQPQHF
TRBD1 | TRBJ1-6 | NA | TRBV6-5 | TGTGCCAGCAGTAGCCACAGGGGATCGGCCCTCCACTTT | CASSSHRGSALHF